This is a list of T cell receptor beta chains from one sample in a study of beta chain features in type 1 diabetes. The table came from immunoSEQ multiplex PCR; TCRdb's copy has only in-frame clones and leaves some out. The repertoire holds approximately 170,000 clones, 7.8% seen once, with approximately 0.87% in the top ten. Sequences were obtained from central memory CD4+ T cells from blood. These receptors came from a woman in her thirties or forties with type 1 diabetes. The CDR3 runs from the conserved cysteine through the conserved F or W. A D gene is named only where the DNA matches it firmly. Some rows mark clone size as missing; the rest say once, few, many or name a class of expanded clone.

CDR3nt: TGTGCCAGCAGTTATTTGAGGGTTCGGGAGACCCAGTACTTC
CDR3aa: CASSYLRVRETQYF
abundance: NA
d_gene: NA
len: 14
j_gene: TRBJ2-5
v_gene: TRBV6-6

CDR3nt: TGTGCCAGCAGCTTCTATAACACTGAAGCTTTCTTT
CDR3aa: CASSFYNTEAFF
abundance: NA
d_gene: NA
len: 12
j_gene: TRBJ1-1
v_gene: TRBV7-2

CDR3nt: TGTGCCAGCAGACGAGCCCTAGGAGAGACCCAGTACTTC
CDR3aa: CASRRALGETQYF
abundance: few
d_gene: NA
len: 13
j_gene: TRBJ2-5
v_gene: TRBV28

CDR3nt: TGTGCCAGTGGACAGTACTACGAGCAGTACTTC
CDR3aa: CASGQYYEQYF
abundance: few
d_gene: NA
len: 11
j_gene: TRBJ2-7
v_gene: TRBV28

CDR3nt: TGTGCCAGCAGCCTTTCCTTACAGGGGGCAAGAACCGGGGAGCTGTTTTTT
CDR3aa: CASSLSLQGARTGELFF
abundance: NA
d_gene: TRBD1
len: 17
j_gene: TRBJ2-2
v_gene: TRBV7-3

CDR3nt: TGTGCCAGCAGCTTGGCTTTCGGGGAGCTGTTTTTT
CDR3aa: CASSLAFGELFF
abundance: NA
d_gene: NA
len: 12
j_gene: TRBJ2-2
v_gene: TRBV5-4

CDR3nt: TGTGCCAGCACCAACGCCGCTAGCGGGAGTGGTGAGCAGTTCTTC
CDR3aa: CASTNAASGSGEQFF
abundance: few
d_gene: TRBD2
len: 15
j_gene: TRBJ2-1
v_gene: TRBV6-6

CDR3nt: TGTGCCAGCACGGTGGGGATGGGGACTTATGGCTACACCTTC
CDR3aa: CASTVGMGTYGYTF
abundance: few
d_gene: NA
len: 14
j_gene: TRBJ1-2
v_gene: TRBV28

CDR3nt: TGTGCCAGTAAAGGACAGGGGTGGACAGATACGCAGTATTTT
CDR3aa: CASKGQGWTDTQYF
abundance: NA
d_gene: TRBD1
len: 14
j_gene: TRBJ2-3
v_gene: TRBV19

CDR3nt: TGTGCCAGCAGCGTAGTAGGGGGGGGTGCGCGGCAAGAGACCCAGTACTTC
CDR3aa: CASSVVGGGARQETQYF
abundance: few
d_gene: NA
len: 17
j_gene: TRBJ2-5
v_gene: TRBV9

CDR3nt: TGTGCCAGCAGTTACACCCGGGACATGTACCAAGAGACCCAGTACTTC
CDR3aa: CASSYTRDMYQETQYF
abundance: NA
d_gene: NA
len: 16
j_gene: TRBJ2-5
v_gene: TRBV6-5

CDR3nt: TGTGCCAGCAGCTTAGTGAGGCGAGGTGAGCAGTTCTTC
CDR3aa: CASSLVRRGEQFF
abundance: NA
d_gene: NA
len: 13
j_gene: TRBJ2-1
v_gene: TRBV7-2

CDR3nt: TGTGCCACAAGCACAGATACGCAGTATTTT
CDR3aa: CATSTDTQYF
abundance: NA
d_gene: NA
len: 10
j_gene: TRBJ2-3
v_gene: TRBV7-8

CDR3nt: TGTGCCATCAGTGAGAGGGACAGGGCCACAGATACGCAGTATTTT
CDR3aa: CAISERDRATDTQYF
abundance: few
d_gene: TRBD1
len: 15
j_gene: TRBJ2-3
v_gene: TRBV10-3

CDR3nt: TGCGCCAGCAGTCCCCCAGGGGCGGCAGAGACCCAGTACTTC
CDR3aa: CASSPPGAAETQYF
abundance: few
d_gene: NA
len: 14
j_gene: TRBJ2-5
v_gene: TRBV4-1

CDR3nt: TGTGCCATCACCCAGGGGGCACAGGTTAATCAGCCCCAGCATTTT
CDR3aa: CAITQGAQVNQPQHF
abundance: few
d_gene: TRBD1
len: 15
j_gene: TRBJ1-5
v_gene: TRBV2

CDR3nt: TGTGCCAGCAGCGGGACTAGCGGGAGTAGGTCCTACAATGAGCAGTTCTTC
CDR3aa: CASSGTSGSRSYNEQFF
abundance: few
d_gene: TRBD2
len: 17
j_gene: TRBJ2-1
v_gene: TRBV28

CDR3nt: TGTGCCACCCGGCCCGGGGGAGCAGCAGATAATTCACCCCTCCACTTT
CDR3aa: CATRPGGAADNSPLHF
abundance: few
d_gene: NA
len: 16
j_gene: TRBJ1-6
v_gene: TRBV21-1

CDR3nt: TGTGCCAGCAGCGACGGACTGGGAAAAGCTCACTATGGCTACACCTTC
CDR3aa: CASSDGLGKAHYGYTF
abundance: NA
d_gene: NA
len: 16
j_gene: TRBJ1-2
v_gene: TRBV28

CDR3nt: TGTGCCAGCTCACCCCAGGGTATGAACACTGAAGCTTTCTTT
CDR3aa: CASSPQGMNTEAFF
abundance: NA
d_gene: NA
len: 14
j_gene: TRBJ1-1
v_gene: TRBV18

CDR3nt: TGCGCCAGCAGCCCGAACCCCGGGACAGGGGGTCACGAGCAGTACTTC
CDR3aa: CASSPNPGTGGHEQYF
abundance: NA
d_gene: TRBD1
len: 16
j_gene: TRBJ2-7
v_gene: TRBV5-1

CDR3nt: TGTGCCAGCTTGGGAGGAGCCGGGATGAACACTGAAGCTTTCTTT
CDR3aa: CASLGGAGMNTEAFF
abundance: NA
d_gene: NA
len: 15
j_gene: TRBJ1-1
v_gene: TRBV18

CDR3nt: TGTGCCTGGAGAAGGAGCCAATCGGGTGGCTACACCTTC
CDR3aa: CAWRRSQSGGYTF
abundance: NA
d_gene: NA
len: 13
j_gene: TRBJ1-2
v_gene: TRBV30

CDR3nt: TGTGCCAGCAGCCGACAGGGCCAGAGTGGCTACACCTTC
CDR3aa: CASSRQGQSGYTF
abundance: many
d_gene: TRBD1
len: 13
j_gene: TRBJ1-2
v_gene: TRBV7-2

CDR3nt: TGTGCCAGCAGCGCCGGGACAGGGGGAAACACAGATACGCAGTATTTT
CDR3aa: CASSAGTGGNTDTQYF
abundance: few
d_gene: TRBD1
len: 16
j_gene: TRBJ2-3
v_gene: TRBV5-4

CDR3nt: TGCGCCAGCAGCCAAGATTACACGGCCCCAGGTAGCGGACGAGGAGATACGCAGTATTTT
CDR3aa: CASSQDYTAPGSGRGDTQYF
abundance: NA
d_gene: NA
len: 20
j_gene: TRBJ2-3
v_gene: TRBV4-3

CDR3nt: TGTGCCAGCTCAGCCAAACAGGGGGCTGACACTGAAGCTTTCTTT
CDR3aa: CASSAKQGADTEAFF
abundance: few
d_gene: TRBD1
len: 15
j_gene: TRBJ1-1
v_gene: TRBV18

CDR3nt: TGTGCCAGCAGCCCCCGCCAGCGGGAGACAGATACGCAGTATTTT
CDR3aa: CASSPRQRETDTQYF
abundance: NA
d_gene: TRBD2
len: 15
j_gene: TRBJ2-3
v_gene: TRBV9

CDR3nt: TGCAGCGTTGTCAGCCAGGGGGAAGATCAGCCCCAGCATTTT
CDR3aa: CSVVSQGEDQPQHF
abundance: few
d_gene: TRBD1
len: 14
j_gene: TRBJ1-5
v_gene: TRBV29-1

CDR3nt: TGTGCCAGCAGTTGGCTAGCGGGAGGGGCCGGGGAGCTGTTTTTT
CDR3aa: CASSWLAGGAGELFF
abundance: many
d_gene: TRBD2
len: 15
j_gene: TRBJ2-2
v_gene: TRBV5-4

CDR3nt: TGTGCCTGGAGGTGGGGGGGGGATGGCTACACCTTC
CDR3aa: CAWRWGGDGYTF
abundance: NA
d_gene: NA
len: 12
j_gene: TRBJ1-2
v_gene: TRBV30

CDR3nt: TGTGCCAGCAGCCATGACCTAAACAGTCTTGATGGCTATGGCTACACCTTC
CDR3aa: CASSHDLNSLDGYGYTF
abundance: few
d_gene: NA
len: 17
j_gene: TRBJ1-2
v_gene: TRBV4-2

CDR3nt: TGTGCCAGCAGATTAGCGGGAGGTCGAAAGACCCAGTACTTC
CDR3aa: CASRLAGGRKTQYF
abundance: NA
d_gene: TRBD2
len: 14
j_gene: TRBJ2-5
v_gene: TRBV28

CDR3nt: TGCGCCAGCAGCCAAGGGCACGGGAAGAACACTGAAGCTTTCTTT
CDR3aa: CASSQGHGKNTEAFF
abundance: NA
d_gene: NA
len: 15
j_gene: TRBJ1-1
v_gene: TRBV4-3

CDR3nt: TGTGCCTGGAGAAGAGGGTATGGCGATGGCTACACCTTC
CDR3aa: CAWRRGYGDGYTF
abundance: few
d_gene: NA
len: 13
j_gene: TRBJ1-2
v_gene: TRBV30

CDR3nt: TGTGCCAGCAGCTTCCGGCAGGGGGCAATGTTCATGCAGTTCTTC
CDR3aa: CASSFRQGAMFMQFF
abundance: few
d_gene: TRBD1
len: 15
j_gene: TRBJ2-1
v_gene: TRBV11-2

CDR3nt: TGTGCCAGCAGTGACCCCGCGTGGAGCACAGATACGCAGTATTTT
CDR3aa: CASSDPAWSTDTQYF
abundance: NA
d_gene: NA
len: 15
j_gene: TRBJ2-3
v_gene: TRBV2

CDR3nt: TGTGCCAGCAGCGCCCCAGCCGGGGGATCCCAAGAGACCCAGTACTTC
CDR3aa: CASSAPAGGSQETQYF
abundance: NA
d_gene: NA
len: 16
j_gene: TRBJ2-5
v_gene: TRBV7-3

CDR3nt: TGCGCCAGCAGCCCCCAGGGGATTAATTCACCCCTCCACTTT
CDR3aa: CASSPQGINSPLHF
abundance: few
d_gene: NA
len: 14
j_gene: TRBJ1-6
v_gene: TRBV5-1

CDR3nt: TGTGCCAGCAGCCCCTCCCCCAGGGAACAAGAGACCCAGTACTTC
CDR3aa: CASSPSPREQETQYF
abundance: few
d_gene: NA
len: 15
j_gene: TRBJ2-5
v_gene: TRBV5-6

CDR3nt: TGTGCCAGCAGCTTAGGACAGGGAAACTCCTACGAGCAGTACTTC
CDR3aa: CASSLGQGNSYEQYF
abundance: NA
d_gene: TRBD1
len: 15
j_gene: TRBJ2-7
v_gene: TRBV7-2

CDR3nt: TGTGCCAGCAGCTTTACAGGGTTAGCCAAAAACATTCAGTACTTC
CDR3aa: CASSFTGLAKNIQYF
abundance: few
d_gene: NA
len: 15
j_gene: TRBJ2-4
v_gene: TRBV27

CDR3nt: TGTGCCAGCAGCGGTCAGCGGGGGGCCGGGGAGACCCAGTACTTC
CDR3aa: CASSGQRGAGETQYF
abundance: NA
d_gene: TRBD2
len: 15
j_gene: TRBJ2-5
v_gene: TRBV27

CDR3nt: TGTGCCAGTAGTACTAACTGGGCGACCGGGGAGCTGTTTTTT
CDR3aa: CASSTNWATGELFF
abundance: few
d_gene: NA
len: 14
j_gene: TRBJ2-2
v_gene: TRBV19

CDR3nt: TGTGCCTGGAGTGCCGGGGCCTACGAGCAGTACTTC
CDR3aa: CAWSAGAYEQYF
abundance: few
d_gene: NA
len: 12
j_gene: TRBJ2-7
v_gene: TRBV30

CDR3nt: TGCAGCACGGACAGGAACACTGAAGCTTTCTTT
CDR3aa: CSTDRNTEAFF
abundance: few
d_gene: NA
len: 11
j_gene: TRBJ1-1
v_gene: TRBV20-1

CDR3nt: TGTGCCTGGACCAGGGCAACTGGATATAGCAATCAGCCCCAGCATTTT
CDR3aa: CAWTRATGYSNQPQHF
abundance: NA
d_gene: NA
len: 16
j_gene: TRBJ1-5
v_gene: TRBV30

CDR3nt: TGTGCCAGCAGCCGCCACAGGGGCACTGAAGCTTTCTTT
CDR3aa: CASSRHRGTEAFF
abundance: NA
d_gene: TRBD1
len: 13
j_gene: TRBJ1-1
v_gene: TRBV7-3

CDR3nt: TGCGCCAGCAGCCTTTTAGAGACAGCCTACAATGAGCAGTTCTTC
CDR3aa: CASSLLETAYNEQFF
abundance: few
d_gene: NA
len: 15
j_gene: TRBJ2-1
v_gene: TRBV4-3

CDR3nt: TGTGCCAGCAGCTCGCCGGGACTAGCGGGAGTGGTAGATACGCAGTATTTT
CDR3aa: CASSSPGLAGVVDTQYF
abundance: few
d_gene: TRBD2
len: 17
j_gene: TRBJ2-3
v_gene: TRBV7-2

CDR3nt: TGTGCCAGCAGCCAAGATCGAGGGGATGAGGGGGCCCAGTACTTC
CDR3aa: CASSQDRGDEGAQYF
abundance: NA
d_gene: NA
len: 15
j_gene: TRBJ2-5
v_gene: TRBV4-2

CDR3nt: TGTGCCAGCAGTACTACCCGGGAAGTGAGCGAGCAGTACTTC
CDR3aa: CASSTTREVSEQYF
abundance: few
d_gene: NA
len: 14
j_gene: TRBJ2-7
v_gene: TRBV28

CDR3nt: TGTGCCTGGCGTCAGGGGGCTGGACAGCCCCAGCATTTT
CDR3aa: CAWRQGAGQPQHF
abundance: NA
d_gene: TRBD1
len: 13
j_gene: TRBJ1-5
v_gene: TRBV30

CDR3nt: TGTGCCAGCAGTCCGACGGGTAATAGACGGATGAACACTGAAGCTTTCTTT
CDR3aa: CASSPTGNRRMNTEAFF
abundance: few
d_gene: NA
len: 17
j_gene: TRBJ1-1
v_gene: TRBV28

CDR3nt: TGCAGCGTTGAAGGTGGACAGGGGCGGTCTGGAAACACCATATATTTT
CDR3aa: CSVEGGQGRSGNTIYF
abundance: NA
d_gene: TRBD1
len: 16
j_gene: TRBJ1-3
v_gene: TRBV29-1

CDR3nt: TGTGCCAGCAAGGGGGAACGGATTTCCTACAATGAGCAGTTCTTC
CDR3aa: CASKGERISYNEQFF
abundance: few
d_gene: NA
len: 15
j_gene: TRBJ2-1
v_gene: TRBV2

CDR3nt: TGTGCCAGCAGCCCTCGGGGACTGGAGACCCAGTACTTC
CDR3aa: CASSPRGLETQYF
abundance: few
d_gene: NA
len: 13
j_gene: TRBJ2-5
v_gene: TRBV7-2

CDR3nt: TGTGCCAGCAGCTTAGGGGGCACAGAGCTATGGGGCTACACCTTC
CDR3aa: CASSLGGTELWGYTF
abundance: many
d_gene: NA
len: 15
j_gene: TRBJ1-2
v_gene: TRBV7-2

CDR3nt: TGTGCCAGCAGACGCAGCGCAGGGGGTTCACCCCTCCACTTT
CDR3aa: CASRRSAGGSPLHF
abundance: NA
d_gene: TRBD1
len: 14
j_gene: TRBJ1-6
v_gene: TRBV7-2